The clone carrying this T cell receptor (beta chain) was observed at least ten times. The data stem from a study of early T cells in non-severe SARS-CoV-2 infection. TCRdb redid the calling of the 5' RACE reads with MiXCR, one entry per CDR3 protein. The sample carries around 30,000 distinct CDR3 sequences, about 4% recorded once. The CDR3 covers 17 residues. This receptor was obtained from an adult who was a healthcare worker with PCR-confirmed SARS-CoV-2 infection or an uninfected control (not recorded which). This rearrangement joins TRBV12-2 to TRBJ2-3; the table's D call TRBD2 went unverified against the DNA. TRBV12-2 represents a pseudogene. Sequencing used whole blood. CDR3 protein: CASRLRGTSGRADTQYF. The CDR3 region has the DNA TGTGCAAGTCGCTTACGGGGTACTAGCGGGAGGGCAGATACGCAGTATTTT.